These 2 T cell receptor beta chains came from one sample sequenced in a study of tumor and adjacent non-tumor tissue in lung cancer. This sample's RNA came from whole unsorted tissue. Distant lung tissue was collected more than 3 cm away from the tumor edge. A modified ARM-PCR protocol with three rounds of nested PCR amplified TCRbeta. TCRdb reanalysed the multiplex PCR reads using MiXCR and keeps one entry per CDR3 protein. The profile shows 90,000 to 110,000 distinct CDR3 sequences, about 61% of them singletons. The sequenced sample consisted of distant non-tumor lung tissue. The origin of the receptors is a man aged 55-75 years with non-small cell lung cancer.

A word on this clonotype: This may arise from a read error, as a much more abundant clone is one base away. This chain connects TRBV29-1 to TRBJ2-7; D gene uncertain. This CDR3 region has 11 residues. Germline CDR1 and CDR2: SQVTM and ANQGSEA. The CDR3 loop reads CSGSDRYERYF. CDR3 nucleotide sequence: TGCAGCGGATCGGATCGCTACGAGCGGTACTTC.

As for this clonotype: A read error is possible here, since a much larger clone lies one base away. This rearrangement joins TRBV5-1 to TRBJ1-1; D is uncertain. Germline V gives CDR1 SGHRS, CDR2 YFSETQ. Trimming cost V 1 base and J 3 bases, with 13 bases left between them. CDR3 size: 15 residues. As DNA, the CDR3 is TGCGCCAGCAGCTTGAACATCCAAGAGCACACTGAAGCTTTCTTT. This encodes CASSLNIQEHTEAFF.